This note documents a single TCR beta chain sequence. PCR was performed using 60 Vbeta and 13 Jbeta primers. Only in-frame clones appear in the TCRdb table, and some are missing; sequencing was by immunoSEQ multiplex PCR. The table includes around 80,000 clones, roughly 70% detected once. This record belongs to a study of cytomegalovirus exposure and HLA in healthy donors. Study background: Ancestry clustering placed more than 80% of some 400 genotyped donors in the Caucasian-associated cluster.

V dropped 0 bases and J dropped 8; count of bases not matched to a gene: 6. CDR3 length equals 15 residues. The germline gives CDR1 MNHEY, CDR2 SVGAGI. The J gene is TRBJ1-4, the V gene TRBV6-5; TRBD1 matches 7 bases. The receptor was derived from a man between 35 and 55 years old in good health and CMV-seropositive. Sequencing was done on a sample of PBMCs. CDR3 nucleotides: TGTGCCAGCAGTTACTCGACAGGGACCGGGGAAAAACTGTTTTTT. Its protein product is CASSYSTGTGEKLFF.